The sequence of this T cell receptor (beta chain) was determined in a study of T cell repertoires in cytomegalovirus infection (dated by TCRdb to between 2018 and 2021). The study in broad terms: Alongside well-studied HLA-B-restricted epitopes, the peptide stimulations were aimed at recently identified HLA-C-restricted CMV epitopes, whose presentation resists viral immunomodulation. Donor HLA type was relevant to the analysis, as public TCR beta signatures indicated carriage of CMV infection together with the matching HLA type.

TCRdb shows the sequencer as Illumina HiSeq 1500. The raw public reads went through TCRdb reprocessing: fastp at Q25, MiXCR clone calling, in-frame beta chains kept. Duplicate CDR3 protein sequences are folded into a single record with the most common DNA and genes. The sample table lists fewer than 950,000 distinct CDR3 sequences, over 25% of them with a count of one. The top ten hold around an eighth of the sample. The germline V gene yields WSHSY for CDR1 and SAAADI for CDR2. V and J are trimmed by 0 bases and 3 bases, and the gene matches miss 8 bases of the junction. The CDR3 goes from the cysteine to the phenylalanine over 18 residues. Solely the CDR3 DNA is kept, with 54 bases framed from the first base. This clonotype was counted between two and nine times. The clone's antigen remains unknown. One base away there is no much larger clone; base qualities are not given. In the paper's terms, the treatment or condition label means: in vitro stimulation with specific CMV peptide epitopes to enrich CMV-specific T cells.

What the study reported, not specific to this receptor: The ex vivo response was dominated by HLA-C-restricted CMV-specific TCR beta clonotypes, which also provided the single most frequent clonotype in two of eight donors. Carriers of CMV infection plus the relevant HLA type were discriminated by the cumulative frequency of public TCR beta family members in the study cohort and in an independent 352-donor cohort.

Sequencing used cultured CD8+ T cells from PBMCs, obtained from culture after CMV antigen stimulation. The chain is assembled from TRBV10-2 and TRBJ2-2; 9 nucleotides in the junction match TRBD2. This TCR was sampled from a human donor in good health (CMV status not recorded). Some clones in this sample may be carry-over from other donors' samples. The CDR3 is CASSESPFIAGDTGELFF. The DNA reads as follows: TGCGCCAGCAGTGAGTCCCCCTTCATAGCGGGGGACACCGGGGAGCTGTTTTTT.